This entry describes one TCR beta chain. Per the authors' pipeline: The assay estimated nucleated cells by amplifying reference gene primers. Using immunoSEQ multiplex PCR, the repertoire was profiled, and TCRdb retains in-frame clones only, with some absent. V, J and clone size derive from that table, while D and trimming were established from the DNA sequence. The repertoire holds just over 250,000 clones, with approximately 92% as singletons. Patients from Seattle were sampled longitudinally, starting during active infection. This CDR3 is 15 amino acids long. Trimming removed 5 bases from V and 2 bases from J; junction bases left unmatched: 4. Germline CDR1 is MDHEN and CDR2 is SYDVKM. The data derive from a study of blood T cell repertoires in COVID-19. Study-level background: PBMCs, B-cell-depleted T cells, or T cells provided the cDNA or gDNA that made up the material.

This clonotype was sampled from a person between 18 and 35 years old with COVID-19, enrolled during active disease. The chain is built from TRBV28 and TRBJ1-2; 11 positions match TRBD1. Sequences were obtained from peripheral blood. DNA of the CDR3: TGTGCCAGCAGTAGGGGACAGGGGGAAAACTATGGCTACACCTTC. Translation: CASSRGQGENYGYTF.